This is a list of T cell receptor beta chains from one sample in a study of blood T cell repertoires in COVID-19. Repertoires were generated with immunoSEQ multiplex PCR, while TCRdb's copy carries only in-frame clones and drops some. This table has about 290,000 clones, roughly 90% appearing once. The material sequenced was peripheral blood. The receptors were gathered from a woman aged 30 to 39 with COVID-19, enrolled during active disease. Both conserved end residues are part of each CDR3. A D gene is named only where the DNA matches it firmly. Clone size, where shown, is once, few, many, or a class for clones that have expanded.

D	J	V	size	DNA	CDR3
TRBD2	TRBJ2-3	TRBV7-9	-	TGTGCCAGCAGCTTCACCCTCGGGACTAGCGGGGGAGATACGCAGTATTTT	CASSFTLGTSGGDTQYF
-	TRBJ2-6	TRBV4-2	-	TGTGCCAGCGTGGGTGGGGGGTATGGGGCCAACGTCCTGACTTTC	CASVGGGYGANVLTF
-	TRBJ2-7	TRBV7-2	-	TGTGCCAGCAGCTCGTCACAGATTACCTCCTACGAGCAGTACTTC	CASSSSQITSYEQYF
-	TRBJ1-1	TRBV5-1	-	TGCGCCAGCAGACAGGGAGAAGCTTTCTTT	CASRQGEAFF
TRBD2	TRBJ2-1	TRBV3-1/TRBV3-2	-	TGTGCCAGCAGCCCCGGACTAGCGGGGAGGGAACAGTTCTTC	CASSPGLAGREQFF
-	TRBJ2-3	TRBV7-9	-	TGTGCCATCCTCGTAGTTGGAGATACGCAGTATTTT	CAILVVGDTQYF
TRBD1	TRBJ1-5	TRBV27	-	TGTGCCAGCAGCCAGGGGGCGGTCGGTCAGCCCCAGCATTTT	CASSQGAVGQPQHF
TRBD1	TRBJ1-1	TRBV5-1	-	TGCGCCAGCAGCTGGGGCGGGACAGGGAAGACTGAAGCTTTCTTT	CASSWGGTGKTEAFF
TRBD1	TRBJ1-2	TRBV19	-	TGTGCCAGTAGTATCGGGACAGCCCGAACCTATGGCTACACCTTC	CASSIGTARTYGYTF
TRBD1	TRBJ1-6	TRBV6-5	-	TGTGCCAGCACTAGACAGGGAACCTATAATTCACCCCTCCACTTT	CASTRQGTYNSPLHF
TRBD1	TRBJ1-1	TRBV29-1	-	TGCAGCGTCTCAGGGGGTACTGAAGCTTTCTTT	CSVSGGTEAFF
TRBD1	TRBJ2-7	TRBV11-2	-	TGTGCCAGCGCCCGACAGGGCTTATACGAGCAGTACTTC	CASARQGLYEQYF
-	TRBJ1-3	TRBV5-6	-	TGTGCCAGCAGCCTTCTGGGGGAGGTACTTTCTGGAAACACCATATATTTT	CASSLLGEVLSGNTIYF
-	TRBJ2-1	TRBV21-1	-	TGTGCCACCCCCTTAAATGAAGATACTGGGACTAACACCTACAATGAGCAGTTCTTC	CATPLNEDTGTNTYNEQFF
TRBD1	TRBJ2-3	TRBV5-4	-	TGTGCCAGCAGCTGGGGACAGGGGTCAGATACGCAGTATTTT	CASSWGQGSDTQYF
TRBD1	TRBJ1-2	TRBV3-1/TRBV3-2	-	TGTGCCAGCAGCGATCGGATCGGGACAGGGGACTATGGCTACACCTTC	CASSDRIGTGDYGYTF
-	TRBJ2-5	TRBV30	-	TGTGCCTGGAGTGTTAGGGTACAGGTCCAAGAGACCCAGTACTTC	CAWSVRVQVQETQYF
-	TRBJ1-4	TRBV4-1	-	TGCGCCAGCAGCCAAAGCGGCAGGGGACGTGAAAAACTGTTTTTT	CASSQSGRGREKLFF
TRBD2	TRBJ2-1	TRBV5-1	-	TGCGCCAGCAGCCTCGGGACTAGCGGTGGTGAGCAGTTCTTC	CASSLGTSGGEQFF
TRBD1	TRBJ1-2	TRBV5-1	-	TGCGCCAGCAGCTTGAGTGGGTCAGGGGGCTATGGCTACACCTTC	CASSLSGSGGYGYTF
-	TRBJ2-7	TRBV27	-	TGTGCCAGCAGTTTATCATTCGCGAGCTACGAGCAGTACTTC	CASSLSFASYEQYF
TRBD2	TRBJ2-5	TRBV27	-	TGTGCCAGCAGTCCCTCTAGCGGGGAAATCCAAGAGACCCAGTACTTC	CASSPSSGEIQETQYF
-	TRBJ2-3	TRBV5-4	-	TGTGCCAGCAGCTTGGGAGGGGCCGGGGGAGATACGCAGTATTTT	CASSLGGAGGDTQYF
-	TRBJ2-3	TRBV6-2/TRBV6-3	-	TGTGCCAGCAGTTACTTGCCCGGTGCGCCCACAGATACGCAGTATTTT	CASSYLPGAPTDTQYF
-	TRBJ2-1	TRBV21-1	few	TGTGCCAGCAGTACCCGAAGGGGGGGCAATGAGCAGTTCTTC	CASSTRRGGNEQFF
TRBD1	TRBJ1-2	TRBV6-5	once	TGTGCCAGCAGCCTGGACAGGGTTAACTATGGCTACACCTTC	CASSLDRVNYGYTF
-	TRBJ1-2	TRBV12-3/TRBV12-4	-	TGTGCCAGCAGTTTTACCGTCAGCTATGGCTACACCTTC	CASSFTVSYGYTF
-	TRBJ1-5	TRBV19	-	TGTGCCAGTAGTACCAGGCTCAATCAGCCCCAGCATTTT	CASSTRLNQPQHF
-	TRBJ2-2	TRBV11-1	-	TGTGCCAGCAGCTTAGCGGTTGGATCGGGAGAGCTGTTTTTT	CASSLAVGSGELFF
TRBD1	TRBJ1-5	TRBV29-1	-	TGCAGCGTGCGACAGGGAGGTCAGCCCCAGCATTTT	CSVRQGGQPQHF
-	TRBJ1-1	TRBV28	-	TGTGCCAGCAGTTTAAGGGCCAGGACGGGGACTGAAGCTTTCTTT	CASSLRARTGTEAFF
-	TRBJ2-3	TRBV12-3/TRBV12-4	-	TGTGCCAGCAGAGGCCTCGGACAGCGCGCGCAGTATTTT	CASRGLGQRAQYF
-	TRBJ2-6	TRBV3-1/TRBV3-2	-	TGTGCCAGCAGCCCGTTACTTGGGCTCTCTGGGGCCAACGTCCTGACTTTC	CASSPLLGLSGANVLTF
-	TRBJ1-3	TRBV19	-	TGTGCCAGTAGTGAACCCTGGGCCGCTGGAAACACCATATATTTT	CASSEPWAAGNTIYF
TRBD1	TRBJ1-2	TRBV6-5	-	TGTGCCAGCAGCGACAGGGCGAAAGGGAGCTACACCTTC	CASSDRAKGSYTF
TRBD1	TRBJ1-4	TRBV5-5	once	TGTGCCAGCAGATGGGACAGGGAGGGGGAAAAACTGTTTTTT	CASRWDREGEKLFF
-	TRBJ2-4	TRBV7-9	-	TGTGCCAGCAGCTCACTGGTGGGGAGCAAAAACATTCAGTACTTC	CASSSLVGSKNIQYF
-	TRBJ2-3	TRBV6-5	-	TGTGCCAGCAGGGGTGACTTAACAGATACGCAGTATTTT	CASRGDLTDTQYF
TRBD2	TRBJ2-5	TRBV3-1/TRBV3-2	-	TGTGCCAGCAGCCAACTAGGAAGCGGGGAGAAAGAGACCCAGTACTTC	CASSQLGSGEKETQYF
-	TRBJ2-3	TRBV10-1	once	TGCGCCAGCAGTGAGACGACGGAGACTACCCGTACGCAGTATTTT	CASSETTETTRTQYF
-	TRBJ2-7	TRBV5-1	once	TGCGCCAGCAGCCAGGGGGGAGGTACCTACGAGCAGTACTTC	CASSQGGGTYEQYF
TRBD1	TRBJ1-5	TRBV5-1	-	TGCGCCAGCAGCTTGGCCGGGACAGGGGACCAGCCCCAGCATTTT	CASSLAGTGDQPQHF
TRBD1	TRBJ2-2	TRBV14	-	TGTGCCAGCAGCCCTAACAGGGGGCTCGGGGAGCTGTTTTTT	CASSPNRGLGELFF
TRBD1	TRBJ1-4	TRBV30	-	TGTGCCTGGAGTGAGGGGACAGATGAAAAACTGTTTTTT	CAWSEGTDEKLFF
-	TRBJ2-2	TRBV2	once	TGTGCCAGCGCTCTAGGCACCGGGGAGCTGTTTTTT	CASALGTGELFF
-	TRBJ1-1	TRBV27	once	TGTGCCAGCAGTCCCTCCTACGGGGAGAGCGACACTGAAGCTTTCTTT	CASSPSYGESDTEAFF
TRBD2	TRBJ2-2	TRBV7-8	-	TGTGCCAGCAGCGAACTAGCGGGGGGGCGAACCGGGGAGCTGTTTTTT	CASSELAGGRTGELFF
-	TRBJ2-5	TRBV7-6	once	TGTGCCAGCAGCTTAGCTCCTGGACACGATCAAGAGACCCAGTACTTC	CASSLAPGHDQETQYF
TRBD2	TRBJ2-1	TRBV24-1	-	TGTGCCACCAGTGATGACAGCGGGGGAAGTTACAATGAGCAGTTCTTC	CATSDDSGGSYNEQFF
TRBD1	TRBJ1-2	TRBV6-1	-	TGTGCCAGCAGTGCACGACAGGGGATCGTCTTAAGGGGCTACACCTTC	CASSARQGIVLRGYTF
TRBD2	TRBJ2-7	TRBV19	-	TGTGCCAGTAGTGCGGGACTAGCGGGGGGCAACGAGCAGTACTTC	CASSAGLAGGNEQYF
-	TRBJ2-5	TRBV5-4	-	TGTGCCAGCAGCCCGGATGGGGCAGAGACTCAGTACTTC	CASSPDGAETQYF
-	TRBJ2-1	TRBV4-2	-	TGTGCCAGCAGCCAAGTCTGGGCGGGGGGACAGAGCTCCTACAATGAGCAGTTCTTC	CASSQVWAGGQSSYNEQFF
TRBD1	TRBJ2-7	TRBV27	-	TGTGCCAGCAGGCGGACAGGGACCTACGAGCAGTACTTC	CASRRTGTYEQYF
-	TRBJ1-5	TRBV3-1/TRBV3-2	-	TGTGCCAGCAGCCAACGGGATAGCAATCAGCCCCAGCATTTT	CASSQRDSNQPQHF
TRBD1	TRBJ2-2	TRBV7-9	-	TGTGCCAGCAGTTCGGGACAGGCGGCTCGGAAGGAGCTGTTTTTT	CASSSGQAARKELFF
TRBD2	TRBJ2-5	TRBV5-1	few	TGCGCCAGCAGCCCTGGAGCGGGGCTCCAAGAGACCCAGTACTTC	CASSPGAGLQETQYF
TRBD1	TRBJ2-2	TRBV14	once	TGTGCCAGCAGCCCGGACAGGGCCGGGGAGCTGTTTTTT	CASSPDRAGELFF
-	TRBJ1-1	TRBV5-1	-	TGCGCCAGCAGCTTGGTCCCAGGGGACACTGAAGCTTTCTTT	CASSLVPGDTEAFF
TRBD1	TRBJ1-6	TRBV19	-	TGTGCCAGTAAGACAGGGTCCCTATCACCCCTCCACTTT	CASKTGSLSPLHF